These T cell receptor beta chains were read from a single sample in a study of cytomegalovirus exposure and HLA in healthy donors. TCRdb keeps only in-frame clones here, not all; method: immunoSEQ multiplex PCR. The sample shows some 150,000 clones, 55% to 70% of them seen only once. The sequenced sample consisted of PBMCs. These receptors came from a woman in her 30s in good health and CMV-seropositive. Both conserved end residues are part of each CDR3. The D gene is left open where the match is weak. Rows give clone size only sometimes, using once, few, many, or a class for an expanded clone.

DNA	CDR3	D	V	length	size	J
TGTGCCAGCAGTCCCTGGGAGGGCCAACTGTTTTTT	CASSPWEGQLFF	.	TRBV7-6	12	.	TRBJ1-4
TGTGCCAGCAGCTTGGACGGTAACCCGGGGGAAAAACTGTTTTTT	CASSLDGNPGEKLFF	.	TRBV5-5	15	.	TRBJ1-4
TGCGCCAGCAGCTTGGGGGCGAGCCAAGAGACCCAGTACTTC	CASSLGASQETQYF	.	TRBV5-1	14	.	TRBJ2-5
TGTGCCAGCAGAGGACAGGGTAGGTCCGGGGAGCTGTTTTTT	CASRGQGRSGELFF	TRBD1	TRBV5-8	14	.	TRBJ2-2
TGCGCCAGCAGCCGGGGTAGTGGCGGGAGGTCAGATACGCAGTATTTT	CASSRGSGGRSDTQYF	TRBD2	TRBV4-1	16	.	TRBJ2-3
TGTGCCAGCAGCCTGACTAGCGGGGGGGCCGGAGAGACCCAGTACTTC	CASSLTSGGAGETQYF	TRBD2	TRBV11-2	16	few	TRBJ2-5
TGTGCCAGCAGCGGGGGACAGGGCCTGCAGGGTACGCAGTATTTT	CASSGGQGLQGTQYF	TRBD1	TRBV9	15	.	TRBJ2-3
TGTGCCAGTAGTATTAGGGCAGGGCGGTTGGACACCGGGGAGCTGTTTTTT	CASSIRAGRLDTGELFF	.	TRBV19	17	.	TRBJ2-2
TGTGCCAGCTCACCCCTAACAGGGGGCCCCACAGATACGCAGTATTTT	CASSPLTGGPTDTQYF	TRBD1	TRBV18	16	.	TRBJ2-3
TGTGCCAGCAAGAGGGAGGGCCCTGGTGAGCAGTTCTTC	CASKREGPGEQFF	TRBD2	TRBV9	13	.	TRBJ2-1
TGTGCCAGCAGCTTGGAACCCGGGCAAGAGACCCAGTACTTC	CASSLEPGQETQYF	.	TRBV5-6	14	few	TRBJ2-5
TGCGCCAGCAGCTTGGGCCAGATCAATGAAAAACTGTTTTTT	CASSLGQINEKLFF	.	TRBV5-1	14	.	TRBJ1-4
TGCGCCAGCAGCTTGGCCTCAGGCTACTCCTACGAGCAGTACTTC	CASSLASGYSYEQYF	.	TRBV5-1	15	once	TRBJ2-7
TGTGCCTGGGGCCGACAGGGAGTCTCTGGAAACACCATATATTTT	CAWGRQGVSGNTIYF	TRBD1	TRBV30	15	.	TRBJ1-3
TGTGCCAGCAGCCTCAGGGATAACACTGAAGCTTTCTTT	CASSLRDNTEAFF	.	TRBV28	13	.	TRBJ1-1
TGTGCCAGCAGCGTCCCGGTTGGGACAGCTAACTATGGCTACACCTTC	CASSVPVGTANYGYTF	TRBD1	TRBV9	16	few	TRBJ1-2
TGTGCCAGCAGTGCCACAGGGGGCACTGAAGCTTTCTTT	CASSATGGTEAFF	TRBD1	TRBV6-1	13	.	TRBJ1-1
TGTGCCAGCAGCTGGGGAGCGGGGAGCTCCTACAATGAGCAGTTCTTC	CASSWGAGSSYNEQFF	TRBD2	TRBV5-8	16	.	TRBJ2-1
TGCAGCGTAGAAGGACAGTTTCCCGGGCTGGAGCAGTACTTC	CSVEGQFPGLEQYF	.	TRBV29-1	14	few	TRBJ2-5
TGTGCCACTTCAACAGGAAGGGGACAGCCCCAGCATTTT	CATSTGRGQPQHF	.	TRBV6-6	13	few	TRBJ1-5
TGTGCCAACACAGGAGGGTACGGGGAGCTGTTTTTT	CANTGGYGELFF	.	TRBV30	12	.	TRBJ2-2
TGTGCCAGCAGCTTTGGCTTGGGGAGGGGAGAGACCCAGTACTTC	CASSFGLGRGETQYF	TRBD2	TRBV5-8	15	.	TRBJ2-5
TGTGCCAGTAGTATAGAAGGGGGCGCGTACCAGCCCCAGCATTTT	CASSIEGGAYQPQHF	TRBD1	TRBV19	15	.	TRBJ1-5
TGTGCCAGCAGCTTGAATAGGGCGTGGGCTAGCGGGTACAATGAGCAGTTCTTC	CASSLNRAWASGYNEQFF	TRBD2	TRBV7-9	18	.	TRBJ2-1
TGTGCCAGCAGCGGCCGACTAGAACCGAACACCGGGGAGCTGTTTTTT	CASSGRLEPNTGELFF	.	TRBV5-4	16	.	TRBJ2-2
TGCAGCGTTGATCTCCCCAGCGGGGGCGGCGAGCAGTACTTC	CSVDLPSGGGEQYF	TRBD2	TRBV29-1	14	.	TRBJ2-7
TGCGCCAGCAGCCGGGGGGCCGGTTCCCGCTACGAGCAGTACTTC	CASSRGAGSRYEQYF	.	TRBV5-1	15	.	TRBJ2-7
TGCGCCAGCAGCTTTGGGGGCCCTAGGGGCTACACCTTC	CASSFGGPRGYTF	.	TRBV5-1	13	many	TRBJ1-2
TGCGCCAGCAGAGGGACAGTTAATCAGCCCCAGCATTTT	CASRGTVNQPQHF	TRBD1	TRBV10-2	13	.	TRBJ1-5
TGTGCCAGCAGTTTGTCCTTAGGAAACACCATATATTTT	CASSLSLGNTIYF	.	TRBV27	13	few	TRBJ1-3
TGTGCCAGCAGCCAAGAAAACCCAGCGGGTTGGGGGTTCTTC	CASSQENPAGWGFF	.	TRBV14	14	.	TRBJ2-1
TGCGCCAGCAGCTTAGACCGGACAGGGTTTCCCCTTGGCTACACCTTC	CASSLDRTGFPLGYTF	TRBD1	TRBV5-1	16	few	TRBJ1-2
TGTGCCAGCAGCTCCATAGCGGGATTTCCTGGCGAGCAGTACTTC	CASSSIAGFPGEQYF	TRBD2	TRBV11-2	15	.	TRBJ2-7
TGTGCCAGTACTACAGGGCCCGGTCGCACTGAAGCTTTCTTT	CASTTGPGRTEAFF	.	TRBV19	14	.	TRBJ1-1
TGTGCCAGCAGCTTGGCCCCGGGACAGCAAAAAGAGACCCAGTACTTC	CASSLAPGQQKETQYF	TRBD1	TRBV5-4	16	few	TRBJ2-5
TGTGCCAGCAGCTCCGGGACAGGGGGAGCCTCTAATGAAAAACTGTTTTTT	CASSSGTGGASNEKLFF	TRBD1	TRBV13	17	.	TRBJ1-4
TGTGCCAGCAGTGGACTAGCGGGAGTTGACGGGGAGCTGTTTTTT	CASSGLAGVDGELFF	TRBD2	TRBV2	15	few	TRBJ2-2
TGTGCCAGCAGCCGAGCCGGGGGGGGCCGGGACGGGGAGCTGTTTTTT	CASSRAGGGRDGELFF	TRBD2	TRBV7-6	16	.	TRBJ2-2
TGTGCCAGCCGGAGCGGGGGATATGGCTACACCTTC	CASRSGGYGYTF	.	TRBV21-1	12	.	TRBJ1-2
TGTGCCAGCAGTGAAGCCTCACTGACACCCCTCCACTTT	CASSEASLTPLHF	.	TRBV6-1	13	.	TRBJ1-6
TGTGCCAGCAGTGAATTGGGACAGAACAAGTTT	CASSELGQNKF	TRBD1	TRBV2	11	.	TRBJ1-6